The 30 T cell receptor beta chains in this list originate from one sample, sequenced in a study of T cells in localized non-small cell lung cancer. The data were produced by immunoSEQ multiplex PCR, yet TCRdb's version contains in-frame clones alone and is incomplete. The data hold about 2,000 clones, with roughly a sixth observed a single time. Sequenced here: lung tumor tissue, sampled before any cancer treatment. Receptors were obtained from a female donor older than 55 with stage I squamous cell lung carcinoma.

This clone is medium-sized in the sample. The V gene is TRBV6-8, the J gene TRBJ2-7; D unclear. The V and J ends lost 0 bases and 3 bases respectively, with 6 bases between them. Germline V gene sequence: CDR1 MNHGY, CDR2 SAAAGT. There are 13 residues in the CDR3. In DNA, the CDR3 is TGTGCCAGCAGTTACTCGAGAGGCTACGAGCAGTACTTC. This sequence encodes CASSYSRGYEQYF.

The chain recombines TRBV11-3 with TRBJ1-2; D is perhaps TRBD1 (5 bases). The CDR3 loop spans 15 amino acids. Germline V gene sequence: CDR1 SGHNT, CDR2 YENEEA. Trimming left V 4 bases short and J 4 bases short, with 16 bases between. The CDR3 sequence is CASSSGTRGSYGYTF. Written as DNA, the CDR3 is TGTGCCAGCAGCTCCGGGACTCGGGGGTCCTATGGCTACACCTTC.

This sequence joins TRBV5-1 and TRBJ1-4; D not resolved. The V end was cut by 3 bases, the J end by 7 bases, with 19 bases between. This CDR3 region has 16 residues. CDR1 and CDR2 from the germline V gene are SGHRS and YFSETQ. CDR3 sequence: CASSYQERRTGEKLFF. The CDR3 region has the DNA TGCGCCAGCAGCTACCAGGAGAGGCGGACGGGTGAAAAACTGTTTTTT.

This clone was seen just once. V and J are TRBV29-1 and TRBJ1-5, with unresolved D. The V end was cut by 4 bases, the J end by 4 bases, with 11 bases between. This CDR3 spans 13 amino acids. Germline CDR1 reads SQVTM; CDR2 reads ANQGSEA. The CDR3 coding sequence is TGCAGCGTTGGAAGGGATTGGAATCAGCCCCAGCATTTT. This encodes CSVGRDWNQPQHF.

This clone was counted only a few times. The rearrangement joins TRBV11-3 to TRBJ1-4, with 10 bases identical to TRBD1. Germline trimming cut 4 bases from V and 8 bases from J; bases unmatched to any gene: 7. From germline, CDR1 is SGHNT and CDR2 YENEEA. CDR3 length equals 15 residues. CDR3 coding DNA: TGTGCCAGCAGCTCTCCTTCGGGACAGGGGGAAAAACTGTTTTTT. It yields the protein CASSSPSGQGEKLFF.

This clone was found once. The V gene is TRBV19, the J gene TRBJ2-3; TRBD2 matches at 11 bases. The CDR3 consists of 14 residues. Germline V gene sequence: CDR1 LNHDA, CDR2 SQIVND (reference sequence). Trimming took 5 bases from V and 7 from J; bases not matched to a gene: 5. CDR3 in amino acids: CASSEGTSGYTQYF. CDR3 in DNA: TGTGCCAGTAGTGAGGGGACTAGCGGTTATACGCAGTATTTT.

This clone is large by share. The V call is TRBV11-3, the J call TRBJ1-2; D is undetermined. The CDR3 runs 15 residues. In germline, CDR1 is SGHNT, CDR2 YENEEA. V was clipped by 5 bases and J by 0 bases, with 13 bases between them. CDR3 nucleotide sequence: TGTGCCAGCAGCACTACCCGTGGGACTAACTATGGCTACACCTTC. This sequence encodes CASSTTRGTNYGYTF.

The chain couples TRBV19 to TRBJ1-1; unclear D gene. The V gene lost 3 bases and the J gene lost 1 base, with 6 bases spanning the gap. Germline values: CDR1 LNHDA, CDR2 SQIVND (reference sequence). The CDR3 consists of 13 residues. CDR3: CASSIGRNTEAFF. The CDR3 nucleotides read TGTGCCAGTAGTATCGGTAGGAACACTGAAGCTTTCTTT.

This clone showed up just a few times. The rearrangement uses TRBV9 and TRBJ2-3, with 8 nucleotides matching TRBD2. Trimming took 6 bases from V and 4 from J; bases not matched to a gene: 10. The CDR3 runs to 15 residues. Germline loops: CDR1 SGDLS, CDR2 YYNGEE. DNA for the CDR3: TGTGCCAGCACCCGGGAGGGCCTAGGGGCAGATACGCAGTATTTT. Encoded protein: CASTREGLGADTQYF.

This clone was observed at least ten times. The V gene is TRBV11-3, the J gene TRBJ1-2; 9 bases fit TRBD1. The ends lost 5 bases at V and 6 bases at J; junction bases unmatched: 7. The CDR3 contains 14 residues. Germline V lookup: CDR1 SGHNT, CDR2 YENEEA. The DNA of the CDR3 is TGTGCCAGCAGCCCGACAGGGGGACGGGATGGCTACACCTTC. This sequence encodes CASSPTGGRDGYTF.

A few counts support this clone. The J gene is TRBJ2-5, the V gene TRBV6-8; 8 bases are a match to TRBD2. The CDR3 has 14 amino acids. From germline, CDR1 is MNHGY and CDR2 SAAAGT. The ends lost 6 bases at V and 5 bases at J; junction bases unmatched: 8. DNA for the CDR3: TGTGCCAGCAGCTATACGGGAGGGCGGGAGACCCAGTACTTC. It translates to CASSYTGGRETQYF.

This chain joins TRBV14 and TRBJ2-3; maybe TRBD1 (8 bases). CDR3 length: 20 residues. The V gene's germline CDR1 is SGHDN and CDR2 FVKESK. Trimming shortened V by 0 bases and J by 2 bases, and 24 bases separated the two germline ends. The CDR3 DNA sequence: TGTGCCAGCAGCCAAGAAATTCCGGACCTAACAGGGGGGGACACAGATACGCAGTATTTT. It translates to CASSQEIPDLTGGDTDTQYF.

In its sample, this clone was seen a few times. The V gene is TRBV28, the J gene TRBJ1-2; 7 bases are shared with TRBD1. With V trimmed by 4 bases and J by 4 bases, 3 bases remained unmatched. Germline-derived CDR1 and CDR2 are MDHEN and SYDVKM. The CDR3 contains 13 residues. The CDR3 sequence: CASSSQGGYGYTF. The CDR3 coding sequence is TGTGCCAGCAGTTCCCAGGGGGGCTATGGCTACACCTTC.

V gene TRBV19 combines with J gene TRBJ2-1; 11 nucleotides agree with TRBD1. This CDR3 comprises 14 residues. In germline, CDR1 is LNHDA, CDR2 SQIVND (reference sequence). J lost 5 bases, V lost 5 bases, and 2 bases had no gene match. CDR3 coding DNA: TGTGCCAGTAGTCGGGACAGGGGGAACAATGAGCAGTTCTTC. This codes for CASSRDRGNNEQFF.

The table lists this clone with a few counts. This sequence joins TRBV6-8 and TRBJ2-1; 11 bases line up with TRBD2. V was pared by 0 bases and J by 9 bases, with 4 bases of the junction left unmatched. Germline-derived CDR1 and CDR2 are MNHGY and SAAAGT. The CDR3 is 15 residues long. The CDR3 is CASSYSTSGMSEQFF. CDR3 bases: TGTGCCAGCAGTTACTCGACTAGCGGGATGAGTGAGCAGTTCTTC.

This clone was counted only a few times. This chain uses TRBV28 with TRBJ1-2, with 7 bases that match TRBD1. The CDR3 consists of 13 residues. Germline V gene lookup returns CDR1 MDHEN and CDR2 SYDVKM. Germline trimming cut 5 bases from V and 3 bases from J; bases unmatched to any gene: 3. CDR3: CASSATGDYGYTF. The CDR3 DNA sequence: TGTGCCAGCAGTGCTACAGGGGACTATGGCTACACCTTC.

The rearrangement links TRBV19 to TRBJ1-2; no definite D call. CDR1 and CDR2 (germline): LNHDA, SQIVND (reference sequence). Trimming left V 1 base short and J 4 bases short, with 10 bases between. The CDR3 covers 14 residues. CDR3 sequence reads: CASSIAGPGYGYTF. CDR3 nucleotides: TGTGCCAGTAGTATAGCCGGTCCGGGCTATGGCTACACCTTC.

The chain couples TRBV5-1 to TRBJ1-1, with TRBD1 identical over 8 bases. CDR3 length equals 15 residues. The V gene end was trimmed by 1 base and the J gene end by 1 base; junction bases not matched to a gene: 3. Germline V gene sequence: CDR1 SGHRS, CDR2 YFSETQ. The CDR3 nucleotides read TGCGCCAGCAGCTTGCAGGGGGCCAGGAACACTGAAGCTTTCTTT. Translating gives CASSLQGARNTEAFF.

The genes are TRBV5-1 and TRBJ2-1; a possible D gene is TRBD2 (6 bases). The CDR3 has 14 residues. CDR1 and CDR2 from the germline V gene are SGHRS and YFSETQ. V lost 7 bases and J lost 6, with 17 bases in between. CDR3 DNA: TGCGCCAGCGGCCGGGACTCCACGATCAATGAGCAGTTCTTC. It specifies CASGRDSTINEQFF.

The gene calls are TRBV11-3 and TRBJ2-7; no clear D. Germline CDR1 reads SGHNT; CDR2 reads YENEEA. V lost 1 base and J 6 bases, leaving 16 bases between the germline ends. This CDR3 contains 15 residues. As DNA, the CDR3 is TGTGCCAGCAGCTTAGGTCCTCGGTCCGCAGTCGAGCAGTACTTC. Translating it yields CASSLGPRSAVEQYF.

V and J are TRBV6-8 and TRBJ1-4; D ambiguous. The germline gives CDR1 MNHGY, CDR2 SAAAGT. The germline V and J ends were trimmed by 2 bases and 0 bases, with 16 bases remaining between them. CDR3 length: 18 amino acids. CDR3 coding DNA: TGTGCCAGCAGTTACACGACCGGTGGCTTTGCAACTAATGAAAAACTGTTTTTT. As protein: CASSYTTGGFATNEKLFF.

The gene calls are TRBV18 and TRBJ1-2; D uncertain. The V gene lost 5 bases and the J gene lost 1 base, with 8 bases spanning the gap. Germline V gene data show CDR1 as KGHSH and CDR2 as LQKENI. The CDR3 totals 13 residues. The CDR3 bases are TGTGCCAGCTCAGAAGTGGTTAACTATGGCTACACCTTC. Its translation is CASSEVVNYGYTF.

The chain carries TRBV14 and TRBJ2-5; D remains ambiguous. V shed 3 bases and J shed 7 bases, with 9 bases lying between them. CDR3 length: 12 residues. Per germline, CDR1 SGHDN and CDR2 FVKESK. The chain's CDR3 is CASSQSKGTQYF. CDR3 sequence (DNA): TGTGCCAGCAGCCAGTCCAAGGGGACCCAGTACTTC.

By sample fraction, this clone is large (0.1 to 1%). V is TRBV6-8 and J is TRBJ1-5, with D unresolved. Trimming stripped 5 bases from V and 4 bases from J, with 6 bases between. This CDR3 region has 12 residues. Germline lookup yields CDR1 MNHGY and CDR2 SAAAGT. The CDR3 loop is CASSEGNQPQHF. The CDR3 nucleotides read TGTGCCAGCAGTGAGGGAAATCAGCCCCAGCATTTT.

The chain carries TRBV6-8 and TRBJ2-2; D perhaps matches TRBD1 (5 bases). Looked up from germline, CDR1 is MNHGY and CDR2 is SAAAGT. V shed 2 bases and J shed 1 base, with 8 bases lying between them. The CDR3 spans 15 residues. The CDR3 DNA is TGTGCCAGCAGTTACGGAAGGGGGAACACCGGGGAGCTGTTTTTT. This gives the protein CASSYGRGNTGELFF.

CDR3 sequence: CSVDFVLGETQYF. CDR3 DNA: TGCAGCGTTGACTTTGTGCTTGGAGAGACCCAGTACTTC. This sequence joins TRBV29-1 and TRBJ2-5, with unresolved D. The V end was cut by 3 bases, the J end by 4 bases, with 12 bases between. The germline CDR1 and CDR2 sequences are SQVTM and ANQGSEA. This CDR3 is built from 13 residues.

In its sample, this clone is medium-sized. This CDR3 is CASSTGTGTDTQYF. The DNA of the CDR3 is TGTGCCAGCAGCACCGGGACAGGCACAGATACGCAGTATTTT. The chain uses TRBV11-3 and TRBJ2-3; TRBD1 matches at 7 bases. From germline, CDR1 is SGHNT and CDR2 YENEEA. The CDR3 spans 14 residues. V shed 5 bases and J 1 base; nucleotides not matched to a gene: 3.

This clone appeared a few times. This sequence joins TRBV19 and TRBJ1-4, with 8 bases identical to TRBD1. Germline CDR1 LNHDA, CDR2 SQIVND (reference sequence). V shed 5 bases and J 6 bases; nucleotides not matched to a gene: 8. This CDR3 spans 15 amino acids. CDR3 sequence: CASSSDRGADEKLFF. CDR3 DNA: TGTGCCAGTAGTTCAGACAGGGGAGCGGATGAAAAACTGTTTTTT.

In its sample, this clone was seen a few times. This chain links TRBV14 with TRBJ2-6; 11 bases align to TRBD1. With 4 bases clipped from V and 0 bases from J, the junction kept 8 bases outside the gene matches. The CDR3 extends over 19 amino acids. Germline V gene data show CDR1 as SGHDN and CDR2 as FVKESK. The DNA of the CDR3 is TGTGCCAGCAGCCTAACCTACGGGACAGGGGGCTCTGGGGCCAACGTCCTGACTTTC. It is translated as CASSLTYGTGGSGANVLTF.

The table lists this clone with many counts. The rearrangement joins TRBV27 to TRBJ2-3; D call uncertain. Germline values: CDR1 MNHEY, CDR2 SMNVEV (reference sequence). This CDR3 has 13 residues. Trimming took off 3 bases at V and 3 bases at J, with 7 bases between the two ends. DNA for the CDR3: TGTGCCAGCAGTTTGGGCCGGACAGATACGCAGTATTTT. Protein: CASSLGRTDTQYF.